These 22 T cell receptor beta chains originate from one sample sequenced in a study of PD-L1 blockade in urothelial cancer (dated by TCRdb to 2015 to 2018). The library relied on the immunoSEQ multiplex PCR assay. As stored in TCRdb, this immuneACCESS dataset retains in-frame rearrangements with V and J assigned. A fraction of the clones does not appear; measured against another copy, unresolved V genes explain less than half of the discrepancy, and the remainder lacks a known reason. The sample table shows tens of thousands of clones, and 85% are seen once. Jointly, the top ten make up approximately 15% of the sample. In the paper's terms, the time point label means: pretreatment peripheral blood. The sequencing here drew on PBMCs, taken around atezolizumab (anti-PD-L1) treatment. All receptors derive from a man aged 70-80 years with urothelial cancer.

The chain is built from TRBV6-1 and TRBJ2-2; D might be TRBD1 (6 bases). Germline-derived CDR1 and CDR2 are MNHNS and SASEGT. The CDR3 consists of 17 residues. Trimming stripped 2 bases from V and 7 bases from J, with 20 bases between. The CDR3 protein is CASSELRGSALHGELFF. The CDR3 nucleotides read TGTGCCAGCAGTGAATTAAGGGGGAGCGCTTTGCACGGGGAGCTGTTTTTT.

The rearrangement links TRBV6-1 to TRBJ2-5; 7 bases are a match to TRBD2. CDR1 MNHNS and CDR2 SASEGT come from the germline V gene. The CDR3 totals 16 residues. The V gene end was trimmed by 4 bases and the J gene end by 5 bases; junction bases not matched to a gene: 13. CDR3 sequence reads: CASSAHLAGVRETQYF. The CDR3 nucleotides are TGTGCCAGCAGTGCCCACCTGGCGGGAGTCCGGGAGACCCAGTACTTC.

In this sample, this clone turned up once. The chain carries TRBV18 and TRBJ2-5; tentatively, D is TRBD2 (6 bases). With 3 bases removed from V and 6 bases from J, the gap between germline ends came to 8 bases. Per the germline V gene, CDR1 is KGHSH and CDR2 is LQKENI. The CDR3 is 12 residues long. The DNA of the CDR3 is TGTGCCAGCTCACCGGAGGGCAAGACCCAGTACTTC. It yields the protein CASSPEGKTQYF.

The CDR3 coding sequence is TGTGCCAGCAGGGAGAGCGGGAGCTACAATGAGCAGTTCTTC. Protein sequence: CASRESGSYNEQFF. The V gene is TRBV27, the J gene TRBJ2-1; 8 bases line up with TRBD2. V lost 6 bases and J lost 3; bases outside the gene matches: 4. This CDR3 comprises 14 residues. Looked up from germline, CDR1 is MNHEY and CDR2 is SMNVEV (reference sequence).

The V and J genes are TRBV30 and TRBJ2-1; D might be TRBD2 (5 bases). The CDR3 is 14 amino acids. V was shortened by 1 base and J by 1 base, with 8 bases between the two germline ends. Germline V gene data show CDR1 as GTSNPN and CDR2 as SVGIG (reference sequence). The DNA of the CDR3 is TGTGCCTGGAGTGGTGGCGGGTCCTACAATGAGCAGTTCTTC. Translation: CAWSGGGSYNEQFF. Drawing the rest from reference TRBV30 and TRBJ2-1, the complete variable domain is SQTIHQWPATLVQPVGSPLSLECTVEGTSNPNLYWYRQAAGRGLQLLFYSVGIGQISSEVPQNLSASRPQDRQFILSSKKLLLSDSGFYLCAWSGGGSYNEQFFGPGTRLTVL.

The genes are TRBV19 and TRBJ2-1, with TRBD2 as a possible D gene (6 bases). Trimming removed 1 base at V and 0 bases at J, with 13 bases between. The CDR3 is made up of 17 amino acids. CDR1 LNHDA and CDR2 SQIVND come from the germline V gene (reference sequence). The CDR3, as DNA: TGTGCCAGTAGTATAGTGCGGGGCGATAGCTCCTACAATGAGCAGTTCTTC. Translation gives CASSIVRGDSSYNEQFF.

Only a few counts were recorded for this clone. Within the sample, other DNA sequences also encode this same CDR3. V is TRBV18 and J is TRBJ1-2; the D is unclear. Trimming pared 2 bases from V and 1 base from J, leaving 8 bases between. This CDR3 comprises 14 residues. Germline lookup yields CDR1 KGHSH and CDR2 LQKENI. The CDR3 DNA reads as TGTGCCAGCTCACCAGCGGGCCTTAACTATGGCTACACCTTC. Amino acids: CASSPAGLNYGYTF.

The chain links TRBV5-1 to TRBJ2-1; D possibly corresponds to TRBD2 (7 bases). Per germline, CDR1 SGHRS and CDR2 YFSETQ. The CDR3 runs to 15 residues. V lost 4 bases, J lost 8 bases, and 19 bases lay in between. CDR3 loop: CASSTGHPGGHEQFF. The CDR3 DNA reads TGCGCCAGCAGCACGGGCCACCCGGGGGGCCATGAGCAGTTCTTC. Together with reference TRBV5-1 and TRBJ2-1, the CDR3 gives the full variable domain: KAGVTQTPRYLIKTRGQQVTLSCSPISGHRSVSWYQQTPGQGLQFLFEYFSETQRNKGNFPGRFSGRQFSNSRSEMNVSTLELGDSALYLCASSTGHPGGHEQFFGPGTRLTVL.

This clone was recorded a few times. The genes are TRBV4-1 and TRBJ2-7; the D gene is possibly TRBD2 (5 bases). Germline values: CDR1 MGHRA, CDR2 YSYEKL. V gave up 2 bases and J gave up 2 bases, with 10 bases separating them. This CDR3 has 14 residues. The CDR3: CASSQPTRAYEQYF. In DNA form, the CDR3 reads TGCGCCAGCAGCCAACCTACGCGGGCCTACGAGCAGTACTTC.

The DNA for the CDR3 is TGTGCCAGCAGTGAAAAGGGCGGGAGTTCCTACAATGAGCAGTTCTTC. This sequence encodes CASSEKGGSSYNEQFF. The chain uses TRBV6-1 and TRBJ2-1; 7 nucleotides align to TRBD2. The germline gives CDR1 MNHNS, CDR2 SASEGT. The CDR3 has 16 residues. J was trimmed by 1 base and V by 2 bases; bases with no gene match: 5.

The chain joins TRBV11-2 to TRBJ2-7; 13 nucleotides agree with TRBD2. The CDR3 consists of 17 residues. Germline-derived CDR1 and CDR2 are SGHAT and FQNNGV. V shed 5 bases and J 2 bases; nucleotides not matched to a gene: 9. The CDR3 bases are TGTGCCAGCAGCCTAACTACCGGGACTAGCGGGACCTACGAGCAGTACTTC. Protein: CASSLTTGTSGTYEQYF. Variable domain in full (rest from reference TRBV11-2 and TRBJ2-7): EAGVAQSPRYKIIEKRQSVAFWCNPISGHATLYWYQQILGQGPKLLIQFQNNGVVDDSQLPKDRFSAERLKGVDSTLKIQPAKLEDSAVYLCASSLTTGTSGTYEQYFGPGTRLTVT.

This clone was seen only a few times. This chain uses TRBV15 with TRBJ1-1, with 7 bases fitting TRBD1. The CDR3 has 19 amino acids. J gave up 2 bases and V 0 bases, and 15 bases lay outside the gene matches. Per the germline V gene, CDR1 is LNHNV and CDR2 is YYDKDF (reference sequence). The CDR3 loop is CATSREAIETGVGNTEAFF. In nucleotides, the CDR3 is TGTGCCACCAGCAGAGAGGCAATCGAAACAGGGGTTGGTAACACTGAAGCTTTCTTT. The full variable domain, its missing parts supplied by reference TRBV15 and TRBJ1-1, is DAMVIQNPRYQVTQFGKPVTLSCSQTLNHNVMYWYQQKSSQAPKLLFHYYDKDFNNEADTPDNFQSRRPNTSFCFLDIRSPGLGDTAMYLCATSREAIETGVGNTEAFFGQGTRLTVV.

V is TRBV29-1 and J is TRBJ2-3; 8 bases agree with TRBD2. The CDR3 has 15 residues. The trim removed 1 base at V and 14 bases at J, leaving 17 bases unmatched. The germline V gene has CDR1 SQVTM and CDR2 ANQGSEA. DNA for the CDR3: TGCAGCGTTGAAGGGGGTAGCGGGAAGCACAGATACGCGTATTTT. Encoded protein: CSVEGGSGKHRYAYF.

CDR3 bases: TGTGCCAGCTCACCCCTGGACAGGGGGGACATTCAGTACTTC. Its translation: CASSPLDRGDIQYF. The chain joins TRBV18 to TRBJ2-4; 10 nucleotides align to TRBD1. The CDR3 covers 14 residues. Germline V lookup: CDR1 KGHSH, CDR2 LQKENI. V gave up 3 bases and J gave up 8 bases; unmatched junction bases: 4.

The chain has TRBV12-5 and TRBJ1-3; tentative D call: TRBD1 (6 bases). This CDR3 is built from 15 residues. Germline CDR1 reads LGHNT; CDR2 reads FRNRAP. V lost 7 bases, J lost 4 bases, and 17 bases lay in between. CDR3 in amino acids: CASAPHRAGGNTIYF. DNA of the CDR3: TGTGCTAGTGCCCCTCACAGGGCGGGCGGAAACACCATATATTTT.

In its sample, this clone was seen a few times. V usage is TRBV7-6 and J usage is TRBJ2-1; 8 nucleotides align to TRBD2. Losses at the gene ends were 5 bases for V and 5 bases for J; bases not matched to a gene: 8. Germline CDR1 and CDR2: SGHVS and FNYEAQ. There are 15 residues in the CDR3. The CDR3 bases are TGTGCCAGCAGCCACTATAGCGGGGATCACAATGAGCAGTTCTTC. Translating gives CASSHYSGDHNEQFF.

The V call is TRBV9, the J call TRBJ2-2, with D possibly TRBD1 on 5 matching bases. Germline values: CDR1 SGDLS, CDR2 YYNGEE. The CDR3 totals 15 residues. V lost 0 bases and J 2 bases, leaving 8 bases between the germline ends. The CDR3 sequence is CASSVEGLNTGELFF. The CDR3 nucleotides are TGTGCCAGCAGCGTAGAGGGGTTAAACACCGGGGAGCTGTTTTTT.

The chain employs TRBV7-8 and TRBJ2-3; 7 nucleotides match TRBD1. The CDR3 loop spans 17 amino acids. V was clipped by 1 base and J by 14 bases; unmatched bases: 21. Germline assignment: CDR1 SGHVS and CDR2 FQNEAQ. The CDR3 protein is CASSLEGAGSEYRYAYF. DNA for the CDR3: TGTGCCAGCAGCTTAGAGGGGGCAGGGTCAGAGTACAGATACGCGTATTTT. Together with reference TRBV7-8 and TRBJ2-3, the CDR3 gives the full variable domain: GAGVSQSPRYKVAKRGQDVALRCDPISGHVSLFWYQQALGQGPEFLTYFQNEAQLDKSGLPSDRFFAERPEGSVSTLKIQRTQQEDSAVYLCASSLEGAGSEYRYAYFGPGTRLTVL.

This chain uses TRBV1 with TRBJ2-7; TRBD2 reflects the table's D call only, with no check against the DNA. TRBV1 is labeled a pseudogene. This CDR3 is built from 17 residues. The CDR3 sequence: CTSSHIVAGGPNYEQYF. CDR3 coding DNA: TGCACCAGCAGCCACATCGTAGCGGGAGGGCCTAACTACGAGCAGTACTTC.

The V and J genes are TRBV4-2 and TRBJ1-1; D remains unclear. Trimming pared 0 bases from V and 5 bases from J, leaving 16 bases between. The V gene's germline CDR1 is LGHNA and CDR2 YNFKEQ. The CDR3 extends over 16 amino acids. The CDR3 DNA follows: TGTGCCAGCAGCCAAGAAGTTGTTGTGGGAGGGACTGAAGCTTTCTTT. Amino acid sequence: CASSQEVVVGGTEAFF.

The rearrangement joins TRBV6-5 to TRBJ2-7; a weak D match, TRBD1 (5 bases). V lost 7 bases, J lost 1 base, and 11 bases lay in between. The CDR3 covers 13 residues. In germline, CDR1 is MNHEY, CDR2 SVGAGI. The CDR3 spells CASIRDSSYEQYF. CDR3 DNA: TGTGCCAGCATCAGAGACAGTTCCTACGAGCAGTACTTC.

The V call is TRBV5-5, the J call TRBJ1-2; tentative D call: TRBD1 (6 bases). CDR1 is SGHKS and CDR2 is YYEKEE in the germline V gene (reference sequence). The CDR3 covers 14 residues. Trimming shortened V by 1 base and J by 7 bases, and 14 bases separated the two germline ends. CDR3 coding DNA: TGTGCCAGCAGCTTGTGGACAGATCAGAGTGGCTACACCTTC. Protein sequence: CASSLWTDQSGYTF.